This TCR beta chain was observed in a study of blood T cell repertoires in COVID-19. Study in general: Collection of acute and convalescent COVID-19 samples took place in the United States, Italy and Spain. PBMCs, B-cell-depleted T cells, or T cells were the source of the cDNA or gDNA that made up the material.

In the study's own analysis: Researchers report that nucleated cell counts were estimated from reference gene primer amplification. Some clones are missing from TCRdb's copy, which holds only in-frame ones; the method was immunoSEQ multiplex PCR. D and trimming were read from the DNA, whereas the V and J calls and clone size are those reported in that table. The table includes 120,000 or so clones, over 65% detected once. Germline V lookup: CDR1 LNHDA, CDR2 SQIVND (reference sequence). Germline trimming cut 6 bases from V and 1 base from J; bases unmatched to any gene: 5. The CDR3 consists of 15 residues.

Sequencing was done on a sample of peripheral blood. The gene calls are TRBV19 and TRBJ2-4, with TRBD1 matching over 8 bases. The TCR was taken from a man aged 60 to 75 with acute or convalescent COVID-19. The CDR3 nucleotides are TGTGCCAGTAGGGGCAGGGGGCTTGCCAAAAACATTCAGTACTTC. It codes for CASRGRGLAKNIQYF. Supplemented by reference TRBV19 and TRBJ2-4, the full variable domain reads DGGITQSPKYLFRKEGQNVTLSCEQNLNHDAMYWYRQDPGQGLRLIYYSQIVNDFQKGDIAEGYSVSREKKESFPLTVTSAQKNPTAFYLCASRGRGLAKNIQYFGAGTRLSVL.